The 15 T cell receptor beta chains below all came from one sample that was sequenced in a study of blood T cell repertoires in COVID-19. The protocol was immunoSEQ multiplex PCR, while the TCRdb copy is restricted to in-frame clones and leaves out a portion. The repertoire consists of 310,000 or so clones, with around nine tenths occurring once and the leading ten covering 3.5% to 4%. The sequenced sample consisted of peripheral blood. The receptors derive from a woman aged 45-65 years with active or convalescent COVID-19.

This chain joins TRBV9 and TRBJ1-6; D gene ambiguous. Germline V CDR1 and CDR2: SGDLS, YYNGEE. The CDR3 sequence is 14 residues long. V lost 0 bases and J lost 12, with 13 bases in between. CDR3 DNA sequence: TGTGCCAGCAGCGTAGAGAAATACCCCGGACCCCTCCACTTT. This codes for CASSVEKYPGPLHF.

The CDR3 loop is CASSPKTPGQGADGYTF. CDR3 nucleotide sequence: TGTGCCAGCTCACCGAAAACCCCCGGACAGGGGGCAGATGGCTACACCTTC. This chain links TRBV18 with TRBJ1-2; TRBD1 matches at 11 bases. The germline CDR1 and CDR2 sequences are KGHSH and LQKENI. The CDR3 has 17 amino acids. The V and J ends lost 3 bases and 6 bases, in that order; junction bases with no gene match: 12. Filled out from reference TRBV18 and TRBJ1-2, the complete variable domain reads NAGVMQNPRHLVRRRGQEARLRCSPMKGHSHVYWYRQLPEEGLKFMVYLQKENIIDESGMPKERFSAEFPKEGPSILRIQQVVRGDSAAYFCASSPKTPGQGADGYTFGSGTRLTVV.

The CDR3 DNA reads TGTGCCAGCTCAGCGTACCAGGACAGAGATACGCAGTATTTT. Its translation: CASSAYQDRDTQYF. The J gene is TRBJ2-3, the V gene TRBV18; D is perhaps TRBD1 (6 bases). Germline values: CDR1 KGHSH, CDR2 LQKENI. Trimming stripped 5 bases from V and 5 bases from J, with 14 bases between. The CDR3 spans 14 residues. The full variable domain, rest sourced from reference TRBV18 and TRBJ2-3, is NAGVMQNPRHLVRRRGQEARLRCSPMKGHSHVYWYRQLPEEGLKFMVYLQKENIIDESGMPKERFSAEFPKEGPSILRIQQVVRGDSAAYFCASSAYQDRDTQYFGPGTRLTVL.

The CDR3 sequence is CASSLPGNTEAFF. The CDR3 DNA reads as TGTGCCAGCAGTTTACCGGGGAACACTGAAGCTTTCTTT. The J gene is TRBJ1-1, the V gene TRBV12-3 or TRBV12-4, with D unclear. This CDR3 is built from 13 residues. Trimming removed 2 bases from V and 1 base from J, with 5 bases in between.

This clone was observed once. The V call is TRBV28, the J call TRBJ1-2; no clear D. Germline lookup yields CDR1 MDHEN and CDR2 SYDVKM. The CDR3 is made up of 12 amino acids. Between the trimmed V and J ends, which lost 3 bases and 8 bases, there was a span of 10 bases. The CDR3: CASSFGARGYTF. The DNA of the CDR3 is TGTGCCAGCAGTTTCGGAGCGCGCGGCTACACCTTC.

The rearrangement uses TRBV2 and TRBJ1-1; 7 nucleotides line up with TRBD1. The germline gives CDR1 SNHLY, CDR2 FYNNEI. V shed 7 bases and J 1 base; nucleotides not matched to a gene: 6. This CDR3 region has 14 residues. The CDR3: CASTQDRPNTEAFF. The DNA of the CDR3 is TGTGCCAGCACCCAGGACAGGCCGAACACTGAAGCTTTCTTT.

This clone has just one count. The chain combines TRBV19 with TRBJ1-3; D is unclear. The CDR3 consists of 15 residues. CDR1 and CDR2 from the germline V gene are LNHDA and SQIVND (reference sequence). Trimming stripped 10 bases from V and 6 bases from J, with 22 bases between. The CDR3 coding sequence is TGTGCCACTCAAAGGGAGAACATATTACCAAACACCATATATTTT. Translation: CATQRENILPNTIYF.

The CDR3 region is CASSKGQGIYEQYF. In DNA, the CDR3 is TGTGCCAGCAGTAAGGGACAGGGGATCTACGAGCAGTACTTC. The chain is built from TRBV6-2 or TRBV6-3 and TRBJ2-7; 10 bases map to TRBD1. Germline-derived CDR1 and CDR2 are MNHEY and SVGEGT. The V and J ends lost 5 bases and 3 bases, in that order; junction bases with no gene match: 4. This CDR3 is built from 14 residues.

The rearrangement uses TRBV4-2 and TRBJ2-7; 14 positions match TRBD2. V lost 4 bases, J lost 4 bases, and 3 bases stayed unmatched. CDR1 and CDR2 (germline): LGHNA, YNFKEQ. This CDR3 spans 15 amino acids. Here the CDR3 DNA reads TGTGCCAGCAGCCCCCGGACTAGCGGGGGGTACGAGCAGTACTTC. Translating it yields CASSPRTSGGYEQYF.

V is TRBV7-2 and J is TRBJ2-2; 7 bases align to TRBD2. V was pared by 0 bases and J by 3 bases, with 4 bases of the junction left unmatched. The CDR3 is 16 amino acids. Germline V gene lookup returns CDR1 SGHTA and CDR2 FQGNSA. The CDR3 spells CASSLARDYYTGELFF. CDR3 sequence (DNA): TGTGCCAGCAGCTTAGCGCGGGACTACTACACCGGGGAGCTGTTTTTT.

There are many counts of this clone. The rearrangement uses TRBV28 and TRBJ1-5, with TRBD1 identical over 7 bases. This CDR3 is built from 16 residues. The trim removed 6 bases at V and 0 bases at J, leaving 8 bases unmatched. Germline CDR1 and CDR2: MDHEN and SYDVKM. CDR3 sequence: CASSQNRGYSNQPQHF. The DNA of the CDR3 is TGTGCCAGCAGCCAGAACAGGGGTTATAGCAATCAGCCCCAGCATTTT. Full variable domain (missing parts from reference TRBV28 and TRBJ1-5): DVKVTQSSRYLVKRTGEKVFLECVQDMDHENMFWYRQDPGLGLRLIYFSYDVKMKEKGDIPEGYSVSREKKERFSLILESASTNQTSMYLCASSQNRGYSNQPQHFGDGTRLSIL.

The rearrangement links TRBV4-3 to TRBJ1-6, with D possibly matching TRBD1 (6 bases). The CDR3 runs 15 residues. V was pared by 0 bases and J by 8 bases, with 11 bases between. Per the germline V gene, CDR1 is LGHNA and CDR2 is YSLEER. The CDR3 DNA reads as TGCGCCAGCAGCCAAGATCGGGCAGGGGATTCACCCCTCCACTTT. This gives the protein CASSQDRAGDSPLHF.

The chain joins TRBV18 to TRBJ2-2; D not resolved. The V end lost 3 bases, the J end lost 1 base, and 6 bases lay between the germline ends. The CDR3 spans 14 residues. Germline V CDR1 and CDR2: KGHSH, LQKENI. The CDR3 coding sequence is TGTGCCAGCTCACCGGCCAGGAACACCGGGGAGCTGTTTTTT. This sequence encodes CASSPARNTGELFF.

In DNA form, the CDR3 reads TGCGCCAGCAGCTTTTTCCAGGGGAGCGAGAACACTGAAGCTTTCTTT. Amino acid sequence: CASSFFQGSENTEAFF. The chain employs TRBV5-1 and TRBJ1-1; TRBD1 might be the D (6 bases). The V end was cut by 2 bases, the J end by 1 base, with 15 bases between. Germline V gene lookup returns CDR1 SGHRS and CDR2 YFSETQ. The CDR3 covers 16 residues.

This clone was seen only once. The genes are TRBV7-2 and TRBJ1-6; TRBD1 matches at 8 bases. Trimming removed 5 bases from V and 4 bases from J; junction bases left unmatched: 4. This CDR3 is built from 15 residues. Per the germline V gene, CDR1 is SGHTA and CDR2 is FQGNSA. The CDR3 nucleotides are TGTGCCAGCAGCGTGAGACAGGGGTATAATTCACCCCTCCACTTT. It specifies CASSVRQGYNSPLHF.